One and the same sample provided the 30 T cell receptor beta chains below, sequenced in a study of cytomegalovirus exposure and HLA in healthy donors (dated by TCRdb to about 2017). Library prep was done by the immunoSEQ multiplex PCR assay. A mixture of 60 forward primers for TCR Vbeta segments and 13 reverse primers for TCR Jbeta segments was used in the multiplex PCR. Drawn from immuneACCESS, this table holds only the in-frame rearrangements with V and J called that TCRdb kept. Clones are partly lost; checked studies trace under half to an unresolved V gene and leave the rest unexplained. The sample table contains over 150,000 clones; only one count was recorded for roughly 80% of them. Approximately 2.3% of the sample comes from the top ten. Specimen: PBMCs. The receptor source for this set is a man aged 50 to 59 in good health and CMV-seropositive.

The CDR3 DNA sequence: TGCGCCAGCAGCGGCGGGGGCGGTGGGGAGACCCAGTACTTC. The encoded protein is CASSGGGGGETQYF. This rearrangement joins TRBV10-1 to TRBJ2-5; weak D call: TRBD2 (7 bases). Germline values: CDR1 WNHNN, CDR2 SYGVQD (reference sequence). With 6 bases removed from V and 5 bases from J, the gap between germline ends came to 16 bases. The CDR3 runs 14 residues.

The chain carries TRBV2 and TRBJ1-5; D call uncertain. The germline V gene has CDR1 SNHLY and CDR2 FYNNEI. This CDR3 is 13 amino acids long. The V end was cut by 3 bases, the J end by 4 bases, with 7 bases between. CDR3 DNA: TGTGCCAGCAGTGACAGGCAGAATCAGCCCCAGCATTTT. Translated: CASSDRQNQPQHF. Based on the CDR3 plus reference TRBV2 and TRBJ1-5, the full variable domain is EPEVTQTPSHQVTQMGQEVILRCVPISNHLYFYWYRQILGQKVEFLVSFYNNEISEKSEIFDDQFSVERPDGSNFTLKIRSTKLEDSAMYFCASSDRQNQPQHFGDGTRLSIL.

The chain couples TRBV6-5 to TRBJ2-5; weak D call: TRBD1 (5 bases). The germline V gene encodes CDR1 MNHEY and CDR2 SVGAGI. V lost 0 bases and J lost 5, with 10 bases in between. CDR3 size: 14 residues. The CDR3 spells CASSYSGRQETQYF. CDR3 bases: TGTGCCAGCAGTTACTCGGGGCGCCAGGAGACCCAGTACTTC.

V and J are TRBV10-3 and TRBJ2-7; 13 bases line up with TRBD2. Trimming took 5 bases from V and 5 from J; bases not matched to a gene: 3. The germline V gene has CDR1 ENHRY and CDR2 SYGVKD. This CDR3 spans 14 amino acids. Here the CDR3 DNA reads TGTGCCATCAGTCCTACTAGCGGGGGGGACGAGCAGTACTTC. This gives the protein CAISPTSGGDEQYF.

The V gene is TRBV6-1, the J gene TRBJ2-3, with 9 bases fitting TRBD1. The germline V gene encodes CDR1 MNHNS and CDR2 SASEGT. This CDR3 region has 14 residues. The V segment lost 6 bases and the J segment 5 bases; nucleotides outside the gene matches: 6. CDR3 sequence: CASRRTGVGDTQYF. In DNA form, the CDR3 reads TGTGCCAGCAGGAGGACAGGGGTTGGAGATACGCAGTATTTT.

The rearrangement links TRBV7-6 to TRBJ2-7; tentatively, D is TRBD1 (6 bases). Germline V CDR1 and CDR2: SGHVS, FNYEAQ. The CDR3 contains 13 residues. V lost 3 bases and J lost 0, with 6 bases in between. CDR3 residues: CASSLDSSYEQYF. CDR3 coding DNA: TGTGCCAGCAGCTTGGACAGCTCCTACGAGCAGTACTTC.

This chain links TRBV28 with TRBJ1-4, with 9 bases that match TRBD1. Per the germline V gene, CDR1 is MDHEN and CDR2 is SYDVKM. The V gene end was trimmed by 3 bases and the J gene end by 3 bases; junction bases not matched to a gene: 5. The length of the CDR3 is 16 residues. CDR3 bases: TGTGCCAGCAGTTTGCCACAGGGGGCCTCTAATGAAAAACTGTTTTTT. Its protein is CASSLPQGASNEKLFF.

The chain joins TRBV28 to TRBJ1-1; D unclear. This CDR3 region has 12 residues. Trimming left V 5 bases short and J 8 bases short, with 12 bases between. CDR1 is MDHEN and CDR2 is SYDVKM in the germline V gene. CDR3 in amino acids: CASSAPGFEAFF. DNA of the CDR3: TGTGCCAGCAGTGCCCCCGGGTTCGAAGCTTTCTTT.

The rearrangement uses TRBV4-3 and TRBJ1-4; 11 bases line up with TRBD1. The CDR3 has 16 amino acids. With 1 base clipped from V and 2 bases from J, the junction kept 0 bases outside the gene matches. CDR1 and CDR2 from the germline V gene are LGHNA and YSLEER. The CDR3 is CASSQGTGGTNEKLFF. The CDR3 nucleotides are TGCGCCAGCAGCCAAGGGACAGGGGGCACTAATGAAAAACTGTTTTTT.

V and J are TRBV5-1 and TRBJ2-2; 8 nucleotides match TRBD1. Trimming at V came to 0 bases and at J to 7 bases, leaving 5 bases not matched to a gene. Germline V gives CDR1 SGHRS, CDR2 YFSETQ. This CDR3 is built from 15 residues. CDR3 residues: CASSLGQGSVGELFF. The CDR3 DNA reads as TGCGCCAGCAGCTTGGGACAGGGGTCGGTCGGGGAGCTGTTTTTT.

The V and J genes are TRBV5-4 and TRBJ2-3, with D perhaps TRBD2 (6 bases). Germline loops: CDR1 SGHNT, CDR2 YYREEE (reference sequence). V was cut by 6 bases and J by 11 bases, with 19 bases left in between. The CDR3 sequence is 13 residues long. In DNA form, the CDR3 reads TGTGCCAGCACGACACGAGGGGACTTGGGGCAGTATTTT. Its protein product is CASTTRGDLGQYF.

The V and J genes are TRBV13 and TRBJ2-5, with 7 bases that match TRBD2. The last part of the DNA fits TRBJ2-7 better; the J call may be wrong. The CDR3 spans 14 residues. Germline CDR1 reads PRHDT; CDR2 reads FYEKMQ (reference sequence). In DNA, the CDR3 is TGTGCCAGCAGCTTATGGGGCGGGGGCTACGAGCAGTACTTC. Its protein is CASSLWGGGYEQYF.

The table lists this clone with a count of one. V gene TRBV13 combines with J gene TRBJ2-5; 7 bases line up with TRBD1. The tail of the sequence fits TRBJ2-7 better, so the J call may be wrong. This CDR3 is built from 15 residues. Germline values: CDR1 PRHDT, CDR2 FYEKMQ (reference sequence). The CDR3 DNA follows: TGTGCCAGCAGCTTAGGCGGGGACAGTTCCTACGAGCAGTACTTC. Translation: CASSLGGDSSYEQYF.

The chain is built from TRBV7-3 and TRBJ2-3; 12 bases fit TRBD2. The V segment lost 1 base and the J segment 3 bases; nucleotides outside the gene matches: 11. The CDR3 length is 19 residues. Germline-derived CDR1 and CDR2 are SGHTA and FQGTGA. CDR3 region: CASSLSASGGAEGTDTQYF. CDR3 nucleotides: TGTGCCAGCAGCTTAAGTGCTAGCGGGGGGGCCGAGGGAACAGATACGCAGTATTTT.

The chain carries TRBV9 and TRBJ1-5; D gene ambiguous. The germline CDR1 and CDR2 sequences are SGDLS and YYNGEE. Deletions cut 0 bases from V and 4 bases from J, with 5 bases between. The CDR3 contains 13 residues. The CDR3 DNA reads TGTGCCAGCAGCGTAGATATTAATCAGCCCCAGCATTTT. The encoded protein is CASSVDINQPQHF.

V is TRBV5-1 and J is TRBJ2-3, with 10 bases aligning to TRBD1. V shed 5 bases and J 4 bases; nucleotides not matched to a gene: 7. This CDR3 comprises 15 residues. CDR1 SGHRS and CDR2 YFSETQ come from the germline V gene. The CDR3 loop is CASSSDRGLADTQYF. CDR3 in DNA: TGCGCCAGCAGTTCCGACAGGGGGCTCGCAGATACGCAGTATTTT.

The V call is TRBV5-6, the J call TRBJ1-2; D uncertain. V lost 6 bases, J lost 5 bases, and 17 bases lay in between. The germline V gene has CDR1 SGHDT and CDR2 YYEEEE. The CDR3 totals 14 residues. CDR3 sequence reads: CASTSPGRLYGYTF. In DNA, the CDR3 is TGTGCCAGCACAAGCCCTGGACGACTATATGGCTACACCTTC.

The V gene is TRBV10-3, the J gene TRBJ1-5, with D hard to call. The CDR3 loop spans 13 amino acids. CDR1 and CDR2 from the germline V gene are ENHRY and SYGVKD. Between the trimmed V and J ends, which lost 10 bases and 5 bases, there was a span of 15 bases. This chain's CDR3 is CATRVGSDQPQHF. In DNA form, the CDR3 reads TGTGCCACGCGAGTGGGGAGTGATCAGCCCCAGCATTTT.

This chain joins TRBV28 and TRBJ1-1; D remains unclear. V was clipped by 5 bases and J by 1 base, with 11 bases between them. The CDR3 has 14 amino acids. Germline-derived CDR1 and CDR2 are MDHEN and SYDVKM. Written as DNA, the CDR3 is TGTGCCAGCAGTATCTTTTCGAGGAACACTGAAGCTTTCTTT. Its translation: CASSIFSRNTEAFF.

The chain joins TRBV11-2 to TRBJ2-7; the D is unclear. Germline V gene sequence: CDR1 SGHAT, CDR2 FQNNGV. V lost 1 base and J 1 base, leaving 17 bases between the germline ends. The length of the CDR3 is 17 residues. The CDR3 region has the DNA TGTGCCAGCAGCTTAGTAATCTCGGCAGGTATATCCTACGAGCAGTACTTC. This translates into CASSLVISAGISYEQYF.

This chain connects TRBV6-5 to TRBJ1-5, with D tentatively TRBD1 (6 bases). With 5 bases removed from V and 7 bases from J, the gap between germline ends came to 12 bases. The CDR3 covers 13 residues. Germline lookup yields CDR1 MNHEY and CDR2 SVGAGI. The DNA of the CDR3 is TGTGCCAGCAGTACATTAGGGGGACAGCCCCAGCATTTT. Amino acid sequence: CASSTLGGQPQHF.

This chain joins TRBV9 and TRBJ1-2, with 10 bases lining up with TRBD1. CDR3 length: 14 amino acids. Trimming at V came to 2 bases and at J to 8 bases, leaving 6 bases not matched to a gene. CDR1 and CDR2 from the germline V gene are SGDLS and YYNGEE. DNA for the CDR3: TGTGCCAGCAGCGTCGGGACAGGGGAAGGAGGCTACACCTTC. It is translated as CASSVGTGEGGYTF.

The chain combines TRBV7-9 with TRBJ2-7; 8 nucleotides agree with TRBD2. V shed 5 bases, J shed 3 bases, and the junction held 9 bases outside the gene matches. The V gene's germline CDR1 is SEHNR and CDR2 FQNEAQ (reference sequence). The CDR3 totals 15 residues. The CDR3 DNA sequence: TGTGCCAGCAGCCCGGCGGGGGGCCGACTCTACGAGCAGTACTTC. Protein product: CASSPAGGRLYEQYF.

The V call is TRBV25-1, the J call TRBJ2-1; 10 bases match TRBD1. Germline V gene sequence: CDR1 MGHDK, CDR2 SYGVNS. With V trimmed by 4 bases and J by 9 bases, 9 bases remained unmatched. The CDR3 length is 15 residues. Here the CDR3 DNA reads TGTGCCAGCAGTGGGACAGGGGGTAACCGATTTGAGCAGTTCTTC. Its protein product is CASSGTGGNRFEQFF. Supplemented by reference TRBV25-1 and TRBJ2-1, the full variable domain reads EADIYQTPRYLVIGTGKKITLECSQTMGHDKMYWYQQDPGMELHLIHYSYGVNSTEKGDLSSESTVSRIRTEHFPLTLESARPSHTSQYLCASSGTGGNRFEQFFGPGTRLTVL.

The J gene is TRBJ2-7, the V gene TRBV4-3; 10 nucleotides match TRBD2. The CDR3 covers 16 residues. V trimming: 0 bases; J trimming: 2 bases; junction bases outside the gene matches: 4. Germline values: CDR1 LGHNA, CDR2 YSLEER. The CDR3 here is CASSQDKSGGAYEQYF. The CDR3 DNA reads as TGCGCCAGCAGCCAAGACAAGAGCGGGGGGGCCTACGAGCAGTACTTC.

This rearrangement joins TRBV27 to TRBJ2-4, with D possibly matching TRBD2 (6 bases). The length of the CDR3 is 15 residues. Germline V gene data show CDR1 as MNHEY and CDR2 as SMNVEV (reference sequence). With 6 bases removed from V and 6 bases from J, the gap between germline ends came to 18 bases. DNA of the CDR3: TGTGCCAGCAGCCATTCCGGAAGGGGAGGAAACATTCAGTACTTC. It yields the protein CASSHSGRGGNIQYF.

The chain combines TRBV30 with TRBJ1-3, with TRBD1 matching 8 bases. The CDR3 extends over 16 amino acids. Germline CDR1 GTSNPN, CDR2 SVGIG (reference sequence). Trimming at V came to 0 bases and at J to 0 bases, leaving 4 bases not matched to a gene. The CDR3 here is CAWSVRGTGSGNTIYF. CDR3 in DNA: TGTGCCTGGAGTGTACGGGGGACAGGCTCTGGAAACACCATATATTTT. The variable domain in full, with the rest retrieved from reference TRBV30 and TRBJ1-3, is SQTIHQWPATLVQPVGSPLSLECTVEGTSNPNLYWYRQAAGRGLQLLFYSVGIGQISSEVPQNLSASRPQDRQFILSSKKLLLSDSGFYLCAWSVRGTGSGNTIYFGEGSWLTVV.

This chain links TRBV30 with TRBJ1-2, with TRBD1 matching 9 bases. Germline-derived CDR1 and CDR2 are GTSNPN and SVGIG (reference sequence). With V trimmed by 5 bases and J by 2 bases, 6 bases remained unmatched. This CDR3 contains 14 residues. This CDR3 is CAWGRDRVNYGYTF. The CDR3 DNA reads TGTGCCTGGGGTCGGGACAGGGTGAACTATGGCTACACCTTC.

The chain has TRBV6-5 and TRBJ1-1; TRBD1 might be the D (6 bases). The CDR3 is 12 residues long. V lost 0 bases, J lost 8 bases, and 7 bases lay in between. The germline CDR1 and CDR2 sequences are MNHEY and SVGAGI. CDR3 DNA sequence: TGTGCCAGCAGTTACTCTACAGGGGAAGCTTTCTTT. Translated, it gives CASSYSTGEAFF.

The chain joins TRBV11-1 to TRBJ2-7; tentative D call: TRBD1 (7 bases). The CDR3 is 15 amino acids. V was trimmed by 6 bases and J by 5 bases, leaving 20 bases between them. Germline values: CDR1 SGHAT, CDR2 FQDESV (reference sequence). CDR3 sequence reads: CASSLEGARINEQYF. The DNA for the CDR3 is TGTGCCAGCAGTTTGGAGGGGGCGCGGATCAACGAGCAGTACTTC.